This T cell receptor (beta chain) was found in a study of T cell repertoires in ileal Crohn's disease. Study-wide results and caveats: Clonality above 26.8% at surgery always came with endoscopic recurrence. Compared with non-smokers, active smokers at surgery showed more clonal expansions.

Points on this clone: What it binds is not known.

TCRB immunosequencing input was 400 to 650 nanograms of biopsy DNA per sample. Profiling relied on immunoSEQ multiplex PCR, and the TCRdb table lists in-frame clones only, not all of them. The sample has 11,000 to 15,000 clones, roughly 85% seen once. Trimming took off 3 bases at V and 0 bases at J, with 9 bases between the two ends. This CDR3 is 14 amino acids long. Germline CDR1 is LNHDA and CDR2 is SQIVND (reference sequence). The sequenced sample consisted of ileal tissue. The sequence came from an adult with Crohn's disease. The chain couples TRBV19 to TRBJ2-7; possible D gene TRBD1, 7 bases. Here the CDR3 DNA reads TGTGCCAGTAGTATCAGGGGGGACTCCTACGAGCAGTACTTC. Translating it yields CASSIRGDSYEQYF.